These T cell receptor beta chains were read from a single sample in a study of blood T cell repertoires in COVID-19. Sequencing was performed with immunoSEQ multiplex PCR; in TCRdb, only in-frame clones are kept and a portion is missing. The sample yields 310,000 or so clones, approximately 89% seen once. The sample comprised PBMCs or T cells enriched from blood (not recorded which). The receptors originated from a woman between 35 and 50 years old who had recovered from COVID-19. CDR3s include the opening cysteine and the closing phenylalanine or tryptophan. A D gene is named only where the DNA matches it firmly. Where a row states a size, it is once, few, many or the class of an expanded clone; other rows omit it.

v_call: TRBV9; d_call: TRBD2; j_call: TRBJ2-2; clone_size: NA; cdr3_aa: CASSVVVSGANTGELFF; cdr3_nt: TGTGCCAGCAGCGTAGTTGTTAGCGGGGCGAACACCGGGGAGCTGTTTTTT
v_call: TRBV18; d_call: TRBD1; j_call: TRBJ2-3; clone_size: NA; cdr3_aa: CASSPMVQGASDTQYF; cdr3_nt: TGTGCCAGCTCACCAATGGTACAGGGGGCATCAGATACGCAGTATTTT
v_call: TRBV9; d_call: TRBD2; j_call: TRBJ2-3; clone_size: few; cdr3_aa: CASSDGIGEGTDTQYF; cdr3_nt: TGTGCCAGCAGCGACGGGATAGGGGAGGGAACAGATACGCAGTATTTT
v_call: TRBV4-3; d_call: NA; j_call: TRBJ2-2; clone_size: NA; cdr3_aa: CASSQDAGRSTGELFF; cdr3_nt: TGCGCCAGCAGCCAAGACGCGGGGCGCTCTACCGGGGAGCTGTTTTTT
v_call: TRBV10-3; d_call: NA; j_call: TRBJ1-1; clone_size: NA; cdr3_aa: CATEQVKDTEAFF; cdr3_nt: TGTGCCACGGAACAGGTTAAGGACACTGAAGCTTTCTTT
v_call: TRBV27; d_call: TRBD1; j_call: TRBJ1-6; clone_size: NA; cdr3_aa: CASSLDNRGRENYNSPLHF; cdr3_nt: TGTGCCAGCAGTTTAGATAACAGGGGGCGAGAGAACTATAATTCACCCCTCCACTTT
v_call: TRBV11-3; d_call: TRBD1; j_call: TRBJ1-2; clone_size: NA; cdr3_aa: CASSLLGEGAYGYTF; cdr3_nt: TGTGCCAGCAGCTTACTTGGAGAGGGGGCCTATGGCTACACCTTC
v_call: TRBV7-9; d_call: TRBD2; j_call: TRBJ2-5; clone_size: NA; cdr3_aa: CASSLEMGLVETQYF; cdr3_nt: TGTGCCAGCAGCTTAGAAATGGGACTAGTAGAGACCCAGTACTTC
v_call: TRBV7-2; d_call: NA; j_call: TRBJ1-6; clone_size: NA; cdr3_aa: CASSLMSGRERTPLHF; cdr3_nt: TGTGCCAGCAGCTTAATGTCGGGCAGGGAAAGAACACCCCTCCACTTT
v_call: TRBV29-1; d_call: NA; j_call: TRBJ2-2; clone_size: NA; cdr3_aa: CSVIGELTGELFF; cdr3_nt: TGCAGCGTTATTGGGGAGCTCACCGGGGAGCTGTTTTTT
v_call: TRBV28; d_call: NA; j_call: TRBJ1-6; clone_size: NA; cdr3_aa: CASSAGRDNSPLHF; cdr3_nt: TGTGCCAGCAGTGCGGGACGGGATAATTCACCCCTCCACTTT
v_call: TRBV5-6; d_call: TRBD1; j_call: TRBJ1-2; clone_size: NA; cdr3_aa: CASSLDGTGYGYTF; cdr3_nt: TGTGCCAGCAGCTTGGACGGGACAGGGTACGGCTACACCTTC
v_call: TRBV7-9; d_call: TRBD1; j_call: TRBJ1-2; clone_size: NA; cdr3_aa: CASSSRDRTYYGYTF; cdr3_nt: TGTGCCAGCAGCTCCCGGGACAGGACCTACTATGGCTACACCTTC
v_call: TRBV4-3; d_call: TRBD2; j_call: TRBJ2-1; clone_size: NA; cdr3_aa: CASSRGTSGPWGQFF; cdr3_nt: TGCGCCAGCAGCCGAGGGACTAGCGGGCCTTGGGGGCAGTTCTTC
v_call: TRBV18; d_call: NA; j_call: TRBJ1-3; clone_size: NA; cdr3_aa: CASSPVGNTIYF; cdr3_nt: TGTGCCAGCTCACCCGTCGGAAACACCATATATTTT
v_call: TRBV7-2; d_call: TRBD2; j_call: TRBJ2-3; clone_size: NA; cdr3_aa: CASSLAVAGSDTQYF; cdr3_nt: TGTGCCAGCAGCTTAGCCGTAGCGGGGTCAGATACGCAGTATTTT
v_call: TRBV27; d_call: TRBD1; j_call: TRBJ1-6; clone_size: NA; cdr3_aa: CASSLLGGADSPLHF; cdr3_nt: TGTGCCAGCAGTTTATTAGGGGGCGCCGATTCACCCCTCCACTTT
v_call: TRBV28; d_call: NA; j_call: TRBJ2-3; clone_size: NA; cdr3_aa: CASAWEAGITDTQYF; cdr3_nt: TGTGCCAGTGCGTGGGAAGCGGGTATCACAGATACGCAGTATTTT
v_call: TRBV6-1; d_call: TRBD1; j_call: TRBJ1-2; clone_size: NA; cdr3_aa: CASSEAGQGAKGYTF; cdr3_nt: TGTGCCAGCAGTGAAGCTGGGCAGGGGGCTAAGGGCTACACCTTC